Each of the 5 T cell receptor beta chains below was sequenced from the same sample in a study of blood T cells in healthy people across ages. A second about 7 to 12 cycle PCR used barcoded and J-beta primers. TCRdb recomputed calls from the 5' RACE reads with MiXCR, one row per CDR3 protein. The sample includes around 800,000 distinct CDR3 sequences, more than 25% seen only once; the top ten take 2.5% to 3.5%. The sample was also reused in another study, on T cells of mothers and their children.

Sequencing was done on a sample of blood. These receptors all stem from a boy between 10 and 17 years old in good health.

This clonotype has just a few counts. The J gene is TRBJ1-2, the V gene TRBV18, with 7 bases fitting TRBD1. The germline CDR1 and CDR2 sequences are KGHSH and LQKENI. The CDR3 totals 17 residues. V trimming: 5 bases; J trimming: 1 base; junction bases outside the gene matches: 13. CDR3 amino acids: CASSRTGTARVNYGYTF. In nucleotides, the CDR3 is TGTGCCAGCTCAAGAACCGGGACAGCTCGCGTTAACTATGGCTACACCTTC.

The CDR3 protein is CASSLGRGLYNEQFF. In DNA, the CDR3 is TGTGCCAGCAGTTTAGGCAGGGGGCTCTACAATGAGCAGTTCTTC. The chain uses TRBV12-3 or TRBV12-4 and TRBJ2-1, with 8 bases fitting TRBD1. CDR3 length: 15 residues. V lost 1 base, J lost 3 bases, and 2 bases stayed unmatched.

This clonotype has a handful of counts. V usage is TRBV7-6 and J usage is TRBJ2-5, with 9 bases that match TRBD2. The better agreement between TRBJ2-1 and the DNA end casts doubt on the J call. The CDR3 is 16 amino acids. CDR1 and CDR2 (germline): SGHVS, FNYEAQ. The CDR3 nucleotides are TGTGCCAGCAGCTTAGATTTAGCGGGGGCCAACAATGAGCAGTTCTTC. Amino acid sequence: CASSLDLAGANNEQFF.

This clonotype has just a few counts. The J gene is TRBJ1-1, the V gene TRBV30; D gene uncertain. V was clipped by 5 bases and J by 5 bases, with 6 bases between them. Germline-derived CDR1 and CDR2 are GTSNPN and SVGIG (reference sequence). There are 10 residues in the CDR3. The CDR3 region has the DNA TGTGCCTGGGAGGGTACTGAAGCTTTCTTT. Translated, it gives CAWEGTEAFF.

This clonotype was picked up a small number of times. The genes are TRBV24-1 and TRBJ2-1; TRBD1 is a possible D gene (5 bases). Germline V gives CDR1 KGHDR, CDR2 SFDVKD. The CDR3 has 12 amino acids. Between the trimmed V and J ends, which lost 6 bases and 5 bases, there was a span of 7 bases. This CDR3 is CATSIGDNEQFF. CDR3 sequence (DNA): TGTGCCACCAGTATAGGGGACAATGAGCAGTTCTTC.